A single sample is the source of the 13 T cell receptor beta chains below, sequenced in a study of early stage breast cancer tumors. The method was immunoSEQ multiplex PCR; TCRdb's version includes in-frame clones alone and lacks a portion of them. This table has just over 70,000 clones, roughly 84% appearing once. The sequenced material came from blood. The source of these receptors is a person in their 60s with breast cancer.

This clone has just a few counts. The genes are TRBV7-2 and TRBJ2-2, with a tentative D call TRBD2 (6 bases). The ends were cut back, 5 bases at V and 1 base at J, with 14 bases in the middle. Germline V gene data show CDR1 as SGHTA and CDR2 as FQGNSA. The CDR3 is 16 amino acids. The CDR3 region has the DNA TGTGCCAGCAGCCCCACCCTGCGGGGGAACACCGGGGAGCTGTTTTTT. This gives the protein CASSPTLRGNTGELFF. The full variable domain, rest sourced from reference TRBV7-2 and TRBJ2-2, is GAGVSQSPSNKVTEKGKDVELRCDPISGHTALYWYRQSLGQGLEFLIYFQGNSAPDKSGLPSDRFSAERTGGSVSTLTIQRTQQEDSAVYLCASSPTLRGNTGELFFGEGSRLTVL.

This clone was observed a few times. The rearrangement joins TRBV2 to TRBJ1-2; the D is unclear. CDR1 and CDR2 from the germline V gene are SNHLY and FYNNEI. V dropped 0 bases and J dropped 3 bases, with 5 bases sitting between them. This CDR3 is 13 amino acids long. The DNA for the CDR3 is TGTGCCAGCAGTGAAGCGTCCTACTATGGCTACACCTTC. Translated, it gives CASSEASYYGYTF.

This clone appeared a few times. The rearrangement links TRBV5-1 to TRBJ1-2; 9 nucleotides agree with TRBD1. Per germline, CDR1 SGHRS and CDR2 YFSETQ. V lost 0 bases, J lost 8 bases, and 5 bases stayed unmatched. The CDR3 is 14 amino acids. In nucleotides, the CDR3 is TGCGCCAGCAGCTTGGAGGGACAGGGTACCGGCTACACCTTC. Translation gives CASSLEGQGTGYTF.

The V call is TRBV5-1, the J call TRBJ2-1; 8 bases are shared with TRBD2. Per germline, CDR1 SGHRS and CDR2 YFSETQ. The CDR3 runs 16 residues. The V segment lost 1 base and the J segment 9 bases; nucleotides outside the gene matches: 12. The CDR3 region is CASSLSPGLVAGEQFF. In DNA form, the CDR3 reads TGCGCCAGCAGCTTGTCCCCGGGACTAGTCGCAGGTGAGCAGTTCTTC.

This chain connects TRBV5-4 to TRBJ2-1, with TRBD1 as a possible D gene (6 bases). V dropped 3 bases and J dropped 3 bases, with 16 bases sitting between them. The CDR3 is 16 residues long. Germline CDR1 is SGHNT and CDR2 is YYREEE (reference sequence). This CDR3 is CASSSLYRDNYNEQFF. As DNA, the CDR3 is TGTGCCAGCAGCTCCTTATACAGGGATAACTACAATGAGCAGTTCTTC.

The J gene is TRBJ1-4, the V gene TRBV5-4, with D perhaps matching TRBD1 (6 bases). V was shortened by 4 bases and J by 7 bases, with 14 bases between the two germline ends. CDR1 is SGHNT, CDR2 YYREEE, per germline (reference sequence). This CDR3 contains 14 residues. The CDR3 DNA is TGTGCCAGCAGCGGCGGACAGAACACTGAAAAACTGTTTTTT. Translated: CASSGGQNTEKLFF.

This clone was detected only once. The rearrangement links TRBV18 to TRBJ1-1; D ambiguous. Germline values: CDR1 KGHSH, CDR2 LQKENI. The CDR3 consists of 14 residues. V was shortened by 3 bases and J by 1 base, with 9 bases between the two germline ends. In nucleotides, the CDR3 is TGTGCCAGCTCACCGAACATTCAGAACACTGAAGCTTTCTTT. Encoded protein: CASSPNIQNTEAFF.

CDR3 coding DNA: TGCAGTGCAGGTGTTGATGAAAAACTGTTTTTT. This gives the protein CSAGVDEKLFF. The rearrangement uses TRBV20-1 and TRBJ1-4, with D unclear. The germline V gene has CDR1 DFQATT and CDR2 SNEGSKA (reference sequence). Trimming took off 6 bases at V and 6 bases at J, with 8 bases between the two ends. The CDR3 loop spans 11 amino acids.

The chain carries TRBV18 and TRBJ1-4, with TRBD1 matching over 7 bases. The CDR3 is made up of 15 amino acids. The germline V gene has CDR1 KGHSH and CDR2 LQKENI. V was pared by 4 bases and J by 8 bases, with 10 bases of the junction left unmatched. This CDR3 reads CASSLKGQPGEKLFF. CDR3 sequence (DNA): TGTGCCAGCTCACTAAAGGGACAGCCCGGGGAAAAACTGTTTTTT. Full variable domain (missing parts from reference TRBV18 and TRBJ1-4): NAGVMQNPRHLVRRRGQEARLRCSPMKGHSHVYWYRQLPEEGLKFMVYLQKENIIDESGMPKERFSAEFPKEGPSILRIQQVVRGDSAAYFCASSLKGQPGEKLFFGSGTQLSVL.

The J gene is TRBJ2-1, the V gene TRBV7-2; D is perhaps TRBD2 (5 bases). V dropped 2 bases and J dropped 1 base, with 6 bases sitting between them. This CDR3 is 14 amino acids long. Germline V gives CDR1 SGHTA, CDR2 FQGNSA. In DNA, the CDR3 is TGTGCCAGCAGCTTACTAGCATCCTACAATGAGCAGTTCTTC. Encoded protein: CASSLLASYNEQFF.

For this clone: Additional DNA sequences in this sample encode the identical CDR3. This chain connects TRBV5-4 to TRBJ2-5; D gene uncertain. The V end was cut by 1 base, the J end by 4 bases, with 8 bases between. Looked up from germline, CDR1 is SGHNT and CDR2 is YYREEE (reference sequence). This CDR3 spans 13 amino acids. For the CDR3, the DNA is TGTGCCAGCAGCTTGCTACCGGGAGAGACCCAGTACTTC. This encodes CASSLLPGETQYF. Full variable domain (rest looked up from reference TRBV5-4 and TRBJ2-5): ETGVTQSPTHLIKTRGQQVTLRCSSQSGHNTVSWYQQALGQGPQFIFQYYREEENGRGNFPPRFSGLQFPNYSSELNVNALELDDSALYLCASSLLPGETQYFGPGTRLLVL.

The V and J genes are TRBV6-5 and TRBJ2-1; maybe TRBD2 (6 bases). V lost 7 bases and J lost 7, with 17 bases in between. CDR1 MNHEY and CDR2 SVGAGI come from the germline V gene. There are 14 residues in the CDR3. DNA for the CDR3: TGTGCCAGCAAGGTGGGGGGTGAGATAAATGAGCAGTTCTTC. Its protein product is CASKVGGEINEQFF.

The chain links TRBV6-6 to TRBJ2-2, with 8 bases matching TRBD1. Germline CDR1 and CDR2: MNHNY and SVGAGI (reference sequence). The CDR3 runs 16 residues. Trimming cost V 8 bases and J 4 bases; bases outside gene matches: 12. The CDR3 DNA is TGTGCCAGCGATACTACAGGGGGGTTCGTCACCGGGGAGCTGTTTTTT. Translating it yields CASDTTGGFVTGELFF.